This T cell receptor (beta chain) was captured by sequencing in a study of blood T cell repertoires in COVID-19. Turning to the study itself: Collection of acute and convalescent COVID-19 samples took place in the United States, Italy and Spain. The analysed material was cDNA or gDNA that came from T cells, B-cell-depleted T cells, or PBMCs.

In the original analysis: Amplification from reference gene primers served as the basis for estimated nucleated cell counts. Method: immunoSEQ multiplex PCR; TCRdb's copy keeps in-frame clones and lacks some. D and trimming come from the DNA, and the V and J calls and clone size come from that table. The sample contains some 20,000 clones, 80% to 90% of which appear only once. Between the trimmed V and J ends, which lost 2 bases and 1 base, there was a span of 9 bases. Germline V gene data show CDR1 as MNHEY and CDR2 as SVGEGT. The CDR3 length is 14 residues. The sequence came from a woman between 55 and 75 years old with active COVID-19. The chain couples TRBV6-2 or TRBV6-3 to TRBJ2-7; weak D call: TRBD2 (5 bases). Specimen: peripheral blood. The CDR3 here is CASSYALDSYEQYF. CDR3 DNA: TGTGCCAGCAGTTACGCACTAGATTCCTACGAGCAGTACTTC.